This is a list of T cell receptor beta chains from one sample in a study of graft-versus-host responses after intestinal transplantation. The protocol was immunoSEQ multiplex PCR, while the TCRdb copy is restricted to in-frame clones and leaves out a portion. The data show roughly 97,000 clones, approximately 90% seen once. The sample here was PBMCs, taken roughly 68 weeks after intestinal transplant. These receptors came from a human patient who received an intestinal transplant, so some T cells may come from the graft donor. Both conserved end residues are part of each CDR3. The order of the fields is D gene, J gene, V gene, clone size, CDR3 DNA, CDR3 protein. D genes are given only for firm matches. Part of the rows lack a size; the others show once, few, many or a class for expanded clones.

. | TRBJ2-7 | TRBV19 | . | TGTGCCAGTAGTATCCCCGGGACCGGCAACCACGAGCAGTACTTC | CASSIPGTGNHEQYF
. | TRBJ1-3 | TRBV4-1 | . | TGCGCCAGCAGCCAAGATCGGTGGAGCAACTCTGGAAACACCATATATTTT | CASSQDRWSNSGNTIYF
. | TRBJ1-5 | TRBV6-1 | once | TGTGCCAGCAGCCCCTTTGTGACGCCCCAGCATTTT | CASSPFVTPQHF
. | TRBJ1-4 | TRBV21-1 | . | TGTGCCAGCAGGGGGGACAGGGTAATGGGACTGTTTTTT | CASRGDRVMGLFF
. | TRBJ1-2 | TRBV6-5 | once | TGTGCCAGCAGTTACTCTAGAGGGAGCAACTATGGCTACACCTTC | CASSYSRGSNYGYTF
. | TRBJ2-3 | TRBV4-1 | . | TGCGCCAGCAGCCAAGATTGGGCAGATACGCAGTATTTT | CASSQDWADTQYF
. | TRBJ1-1 | TRBV12-5 | . | TGTGCTAGTGGTTTGGTACTGGTCGAGCCACGCGTGCCTGAAGCTTTCTTT | CASGLVLVEPRVPEAFF
. | TRBJ1-1 | TRBV5-1 | once | TGCGCCAGCAGCTTGGGTCCTTCGAACACTGAAGCTTTCTTT | CASSLGPSNTEAFF
TRBD1 | TRBJ2-7 | TRBV5-1 | . | TGCGCCAGCAGCGGACGGACAGGGGCCGGAGAGCAGTACTTC | CASSGRTGAGEQYF
TRBD1 | TRBJ1-1 | TRBV5-4 | . | TGTGCCAGCAGCTGGCCGGGACAGAGCACTGAAGCTTTCTTT | CASSWPGQSTEAFF
TRBD1 | TRBJ2-7 | TRBV27 | . | TGTGCCAGCAGTTTAACAGGGGATAACGAGCAGTACTTC | CASSLTGDNEQYF
TRBD1 | TRBJ2-3 | TRBV27 | . | TGTGCCAGCAGTTGGGCTCTCGGGACAGGGGGAGGCGCAGATACGCAGTATTTT | CASSWALGTGGGADTQYF
TRBD1 | TRBJ2-4 | TRBV4-1 | once | TGCGCCAGCAGCCACCCCTTCCGGGACAGCAAAAACATTCAGTACTTC | CASSHPFRDSKNIQYF
TRBD2 | TRBJ2-1 | TRBV27 | . | TGTGCCAGCAGCCGCCTGACTAGCGGGGGACCCAATGAGCAGTTCTTC | CASSRLTSGGPNEQFF
. | TRBJ1-6 | TRBV6-6 | . | TGTGCCAGCAGTTACGGGGGGGGTTCACCCCTCCACTTT | CASSYGGGSPLHF
. | TRBJ1-5 | TRBV6-5 | . | TGTGCCAGCGGGCGCGGGGATCAGCCCCAGCATTTT | CASGRGDQPQHF
. | TRBJ1-2 | TRBV7-9 | . | TGTGCCAGCAGCTTAGACCCAATCTATGGCTACACCTTC | CASSLDPIYGYTF
. | TRBJ2-3 | TRBV7-9 | . | TGTGCCAGCAGTGCGCCCGGCGAGGGCCTTGGAGATACGCAGTATTTT | CASSAPGEGLGDTQYF
. | TRBJ1-5 | TRBV19 | few | TGTGCCAGTAGTATAAGGAGGCACCGCAATCAGCCCCAGCATTTT | CASSIRRHRNQPQHF
. | TRBJ1-1 | TRBV6-5 | . | TGTGCCAGCAGCCCGTGGATCGGGGCTGGGTCTGGGGCTTTCTTT | CASSPWIGAGSGAFF
TRBD2 | TRBJ2-3 | TRBV7-9 | . | TGTGCCAGCAGCCCGCGGGGGGGGGACACAGATACGCAGTATTTT | CASSPRGGDTDTQYF
TRBD1 | TRBJ2-1 | TRBV7-9 | . | TGTGCCAGCAGCTCCCGGACAGGGAAGGATGAGCAGTTCTTC | CASSSRTGKDEQFF
. | TRBJ1-1 | TRBV5-6 | . | TGTGCCAGCAGCTTGGAATTGAACACTGAAGCTTTCTTT | CASSLELNTEAFF
. | TRBJ1-1 | TRBV10-3 | . | TGTGCCATCAGTGAATGGGTTCAGGCCACTGAAGCCTTCTTT | CAISEWVQATEAFF
. | TRBJ2-7 | TRBV18 | . | TGTGCCAGCTCACCAGCGTGGCAGGTGGTCGGGGGCGAGCAGTACTTC | CASSPAWQVVGGEQYF
TRBD2 | TRBJ2-7 | TRBV5-1 | . | TGCGCCAGCAGCTTGGGTGGTCTAGCGGGAGCCGAGCAGTACTTC | CASSLGGLAGAEQYF
TRBD1 | TRBJ2-3 | TRBV19 | . | TGTGCCAGTAGTTCGGACAGGGCCCCGGGAGATACGCAGTATTTT | CASSSDRAPGDTQYF
TRBD2 | TRBJ2-1 | TRBV7-3 | . | TGTGCCAGCAGCTTAACTAGCGGGGAGCAGTTCTTC | CASSLTSGEQFF
. | TRBJ1-3 | TRBV5-1 | . | TGCGCCAGCAGCTTGATCTCCTCTGGAAACACCATATATTTT | CASSLISSGNTIYF
. | TRBJ2-5 | TRBV15 | . | TGTGCCACCAGCAGAGTGTCCTCCCAAGAGACCCAGTACTTC | CATSRVSSQETQYF
. | TRBJ1-5 | TRBV9 | . | TGTGCCAGCAGCGTAGTCGACAGTGTGTGGCCCCAGCATTTT | CASSVVDSVWPQHF
. | TRBJ2-5 | TRBV5-4 | . | TGTGCCAGCAGCTTGGACAGCTTCGGAGAGACCCAGTACTTC | CASSLDSFGETQYF
TRBD2 | TRBJ2-1 | TRBV15 | . | TGTGCCACCAGCAGAGAGGCGGGGGGGCCTTTCGGTGAGCAGTTCTTC | CATSREAGGPFGEQFF
. | TRBJ1-5 | TRBV5-1 | . | TGCGCCAGCAGCCATGACTCCAATCAGCCCCAGCATTTT | CASSHDSNQPQHF
. | TRBJ2-2 | TRBV5-1 | . | TGCGCCAGCAGCTTGACAACGAACACCGGGGAGCTGTTTTTT | CASSLTTNTGELFF
TRBD1 | TRBJ2-2 | TRBV5-1 | . | TGCGCCAGCAGCTTCGGACAGGGGGCCGGCGGGGAGCTGTTTTTT | CASSFGQGAGGELFF
TRBD1 | TRBJ1-1 | TRBV4-1 | . | TGCGCCAGCAGCCAATCAGCCGACAGGGGATACACTGAAGCTTTCTTT | CASSQSADRGYTEAFF
. | TRBJ1-1 | TRBV5-1 | . | TGCGCCAGCAGCTTGGATATGGGAGGAACTGAAGCTTTCTTT | CASSLDMGGTEAFF
. | TRBJ1-6 | TRBV15 | . | TGTGCCACCAGCAGAGGCCGTCAGGGTTCACCCCTCCACTTT | CATSRGRQGSPLHF
. | TRBJ1-3 | TRBV6-6 | few | TGTGCCAGCCTCGAGACTTTCCGGAACTCTGGAAACACCATATATTTT | CASLETFRNSGNTIYF
TRBD1 | TRBJ1-4 | TRBV2 | . | TGTGCCAGCAGTGAACAGGGGGCGACTAATGAAAAACTGTTTTTT | CASSEQGATNEKLFF
. | TRBJ1-1 | TRBV6-5 | . | TGTGCCAGCAGTTACTCTGGCGGGGGCACTGAAGCTTTCTTT | CASSYSGGGTEAFF
. | TRBJ1-2 | TRBV6-1 | . | TGTGCCAGCAGCCCTAGACAGGCCCCTAACTATGGCTACACCTTC | CASSPRQAPNYGYTF
. | TRBJ1-2 | TRBV19 | . | TGTGCCAGTAGTGCCAGGGCCTACTATGGCTACACCTTC | CASSARAYYGYTF
TRBD1 | TRBJ1-2 | TRBV9 | once | TGTGCCAGCAGCGACCTACGACAGGGGGCCGGCTACACCTTC | CASSDLRQGAGYTF
. | TRBJ1-3 | TRBV6-1 | . | TGTGCCAGCAAACGCGCCGAAAGGTCGGTGGACACCATATATTTT | CASKRAERSVDTIYF
. | TRBJ1-6 | TRBV2 | . | TGTGCCAGCAGTGAAGATGGGAGCTCACCCCTCCACTTT | CASSEDGSSPLHF